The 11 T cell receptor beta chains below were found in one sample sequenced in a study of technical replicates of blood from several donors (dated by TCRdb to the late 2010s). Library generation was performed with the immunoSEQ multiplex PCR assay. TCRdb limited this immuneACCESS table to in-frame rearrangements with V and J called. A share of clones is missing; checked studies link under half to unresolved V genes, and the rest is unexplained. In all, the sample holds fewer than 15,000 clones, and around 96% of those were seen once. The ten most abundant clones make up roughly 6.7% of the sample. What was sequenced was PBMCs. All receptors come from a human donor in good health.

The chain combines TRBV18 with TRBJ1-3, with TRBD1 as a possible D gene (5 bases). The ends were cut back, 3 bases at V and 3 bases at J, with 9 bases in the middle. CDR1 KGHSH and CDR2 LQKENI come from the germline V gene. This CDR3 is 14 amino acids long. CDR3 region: CASSPNRIGNTIYF. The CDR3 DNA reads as TGTGCCAGCTCACCCAACAGGATTGGAAACACCATATATTTT.

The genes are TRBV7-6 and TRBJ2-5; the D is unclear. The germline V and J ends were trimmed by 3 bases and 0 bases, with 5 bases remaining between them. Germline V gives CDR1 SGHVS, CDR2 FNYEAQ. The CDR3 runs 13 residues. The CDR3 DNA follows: TGTGCCAGCAGCTTTTCCTACCAAGAGACCCAGTACTTC. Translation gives CASSFSYQETQYF. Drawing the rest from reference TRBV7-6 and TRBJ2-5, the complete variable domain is GAGVSQSPRYKVTKRGQDVALRCDPISGHVSLYWYRQALGQGPEFLTYFNYEAQQDKSGLPNDRFSAERPEGSISTLTIQRTEQRDSAMYRCASSFSYQETQYFGPGTRLLVL.

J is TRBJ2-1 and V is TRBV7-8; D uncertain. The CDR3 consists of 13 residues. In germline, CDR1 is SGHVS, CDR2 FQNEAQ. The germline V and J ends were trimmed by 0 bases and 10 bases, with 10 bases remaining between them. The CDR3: CASSLARGSEQFF. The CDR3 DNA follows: TGTGCCAGCAGCTTAGCGCGAGGTAGCGAGCAGTTCTTC.

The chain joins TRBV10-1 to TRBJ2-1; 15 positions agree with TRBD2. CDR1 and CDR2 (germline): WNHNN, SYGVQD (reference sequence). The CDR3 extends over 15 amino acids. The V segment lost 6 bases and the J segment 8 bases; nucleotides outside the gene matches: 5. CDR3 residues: CASSERTSGRDEQFF. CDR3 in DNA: TGCGCCAGCAGCGAGAGGACTAGCGGGAGGGATGAGCAGTTCTTC.

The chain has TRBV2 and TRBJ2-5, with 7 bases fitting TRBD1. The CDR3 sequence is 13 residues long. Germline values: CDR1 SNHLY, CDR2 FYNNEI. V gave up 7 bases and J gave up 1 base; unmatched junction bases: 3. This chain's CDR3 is CASIGTVQETQYF. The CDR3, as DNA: TGTGCCAGCATAGGGACAGTCCAAGAGACCCAGTACTTC.

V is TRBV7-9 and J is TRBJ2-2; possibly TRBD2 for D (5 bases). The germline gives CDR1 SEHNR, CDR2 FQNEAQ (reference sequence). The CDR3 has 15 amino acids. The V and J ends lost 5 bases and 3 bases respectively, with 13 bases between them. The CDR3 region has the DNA TGTGCCAGCAGCCCGCGTGTGGGAGACACCGGGGAGCTGTTTTTT. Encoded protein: CASSPRVGDTGELFF.

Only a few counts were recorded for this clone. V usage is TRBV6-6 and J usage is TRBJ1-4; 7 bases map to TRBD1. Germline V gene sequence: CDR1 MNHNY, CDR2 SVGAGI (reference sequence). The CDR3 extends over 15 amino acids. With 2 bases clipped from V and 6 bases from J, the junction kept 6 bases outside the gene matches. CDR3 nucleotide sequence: TGTGCCAGCAGTTACGCGCAGGGGGTAGATGAAAAACTGTTTTTT. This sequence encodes CASSYAQGVDEKLFF.

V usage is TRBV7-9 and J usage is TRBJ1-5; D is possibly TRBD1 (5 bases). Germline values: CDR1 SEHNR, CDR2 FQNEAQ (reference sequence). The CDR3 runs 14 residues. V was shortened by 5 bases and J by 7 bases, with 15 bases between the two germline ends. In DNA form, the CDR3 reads TGTGCCAGCAGCCTAGGGCAGGGTGGCCAGCCCCAGCATTTT. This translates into CASSLGQGGQPQHF. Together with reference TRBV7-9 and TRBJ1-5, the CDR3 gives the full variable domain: DTGVSQNPRHKITKRGQNVTFRCDPISEHNRLYWYRQTLGQGPEFLTYFQNEAQLEKSRLLSDRFSAERPKGSFSTLEIQRTEQGDSAMYLCASSLGQGGQPQHFGDGTRLSIL.

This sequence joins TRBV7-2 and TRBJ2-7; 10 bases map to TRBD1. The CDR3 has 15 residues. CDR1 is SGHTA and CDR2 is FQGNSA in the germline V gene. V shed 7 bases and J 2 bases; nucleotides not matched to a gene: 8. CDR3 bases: TGTGCCAGCACTCCCTCCGGGACAGGGGCCTACGAGCAGTACTTC. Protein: CASTPSGTGAYEQYF. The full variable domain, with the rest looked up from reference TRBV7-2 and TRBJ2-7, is GAGVSQSPSNKVTEKGKDVELRCDPISGHTALYWYRQSLGQGLEFLIYFQGNSAPDKSGLPSDRFSAERTGGSVSTLTIQRTQQEDSAVYLCASTPSGTGAYEQYFGPGTRLTVT.

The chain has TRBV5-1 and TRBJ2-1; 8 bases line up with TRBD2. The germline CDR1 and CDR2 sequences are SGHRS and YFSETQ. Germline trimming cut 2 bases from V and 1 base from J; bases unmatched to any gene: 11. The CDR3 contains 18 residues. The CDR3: CASSFGNWGLGSYNEQFF. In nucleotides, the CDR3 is TGCGCCAGCAGCTTTGGTAATTGGGGACTAGGGTCCTACAATGAGCAGTTCTTC.

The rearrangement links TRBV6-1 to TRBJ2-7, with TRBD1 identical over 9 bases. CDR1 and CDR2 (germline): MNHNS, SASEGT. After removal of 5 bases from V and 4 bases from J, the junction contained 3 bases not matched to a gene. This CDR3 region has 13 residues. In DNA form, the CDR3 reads TGTGCCAGCAGTACAGGGGGCGGTTACGAGCAGTACTTC. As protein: CASSTGGGYEQYF.